A single TCR beta chain is shown here with its context. Germline trimming cut 0 bases from V and 2 bases from J; bases unmatched to any gene: 6. The CDR3 is made up of 16 amino acids. CDR1 and CDR2 (germline): SGHRS, YFSETQ. This sample is part of a study of blood T cell repertoires in COVID-19. Overall study context: Samples of COVID-19 (acute and convalescent) were obtained from the United States, Italy and Spain. From T cells, B-cell-depleted T cells, or PBMCs came the material, which was cDNA or gDNA.

As originally analysed: Amplification with reference gene primers provided the estimates of nucleated cell counts. The assay was immunoSEQ multiplex PCR, and TCRdb's table has in-frame clones only and misses some. D and trimming come from the DNA, and the V and J calls and clone size come from that table. Counted here are about 270,000 clones, approximately 85% occurring once; the ten biggest clones make up around 10%. Specimen: peripheral blood. This TCR was sampled from a woman in her 70s with acute or convalescent COVID-19. The V gene is TRBV5-1, the J gene TRBJ2-3; 7 bases align to TRBD2. CDR3 sequence: CASSLVGRGSTDTQYF. The CDR3, as DNA: TGCGCCAGCAGCTTGGTGGGGCGGGGGTCCACAGATACGCAGTATTTT.